This T cell receptor (beta chain) was sequenced for a study of T cell responses to AZD1222 COVID-19 vaccine. Repertoires were generated with immunoSEQ multiplex PCR, while TCRdb's copy carries only in-frame clones and drops some. Of approximately 150,000 clones listed, around 90% are singletons. V shed 3 bases and J shed 2 bases, with 5 bases lying between them. Per germline, CDR1 MDHEN and CDR2 SYDVKM. The CDR3 consists of 13 residues. Sequenced here: peripheral blood, sampled on day 0 of AZD1222 vaccination. The J gene is TRBJ2-1, the V gene TRBV28; D gene unclear. The TCR sequence derives from an adult in good health. The CDR3 is CASSLRTYNEQFF. CDR3 nucleotides: TGTGCCAGCAGTTTGAGAACCTACAATGAGCAGTTCTTC. Looking up the rest from reference TRBV28 and TRBJ2-1 gives the full variable domain: DVKVTQSSRYLVKRTGEKVFLECVQDMDHENMFWYRQDPGLGLRLIYFSYDVKMKEKGDIPEGYSVSREKKERFSLILESASTNQTSMYLCASSLRTYNEQFFGPGTRLTVL.